This T cell receptor beta chain emerged from a study of T cells in Graves' hyperthyroidism and ophthalmopathy (dated by TCRdb to the late 2010s). Context from the whole study: Peripheral blood was collected at initial diagnosis, before any treatment. In addition, the study compared T-cell repertoires in thyroid tissue and in blood from roughly six Graves' hyperthyroidism patients. For training and testing, the 100 or so patients in the discovery cohort were randomly divided in a 7:3 ratio. After sampling, hyperthyroidism patients received methimazole starting at 30 mg daily, and ophthalmopathy patients received high-dose intravenous methylprednisolone. TCR V-J signatures able to tell the groups apart were searched for in a discovery cohort of some 97 patients, of whom approximately 40 had Graves' ophthalmopathy and some 60 had stable Graves' hyperthyroidism. Whether ophthalmopathy could be predicted prospectively was tested in an independent validation cohort made up of about 20 hyperthyroidism patients plus 17 patients who later progressed to ophthalmopathy. The paper reports TCR Vbeta CDR3 sequencing of some 140 peripheral blood samples: around 41 ophthalmopathy, under 80 hyperthyroidism and 17 progressor patients.

Ophthalmopathy patients had moderately to severely active disease, with a Clinical Activity Score of 3 or more, a NOSPECS grade of 4 or more, and a disease duration of less than 3 months. Patients with uncontrolled infections, other autoimmune diseases, pregnancy or lactation were excluded. Clinical symptoms, serum thyroxine and TRAb, thyroid ultrasound, and orbital computed tomography formed the basis for the diagnoses. PBMCs were separated from around 9.1 ml of fresh peripheral blood using Ficoll-Paque density gradient centrifugation. Total RNA was extracted using Trizol reagent, and RNA quality was assessed on an Agilent 2100 Bioanalyzer. Amplification of TCR beta CDR3 regions was carried out from RNA transcripts. For the first round of RT-PCR on the TCR CDR3, the HTBI primer set was used together with the Qiagen OneStep RT-PCR kit. Libraries were constructed in a second round of multiplex PCR, after which size selection and purification were performed. Libraries were sequenced paired-end with 100 bp reads on an Illumina HiSeq2000. The original methods were these. SOAPnuke was used to process the raw data, removing reads that contained adapters or uncalled bases, had a mean Phred below 15, or lacked an exact match to the constant primer or identifier. High-quality paired reads were merged with COPE v1.2.5, and unique nucleotide sequences were defined as clonotypes. MiTCR v1.1 was used to align the clonotypes against IMGT TRBV, TRBD and TRBJ reference segments. The analysis was restricted to V-J combinations with a frequency above 0.0001, which together covered 99% to 99.2% of the repertoires. The TCS score was defined as the ratio of F50 (clonal expansion) to E x V (chaos), calculated using BLOSUM62-based TCRdist between CDR3 peptides within each V-J. Welch's t-statistics and random forest reduced fewer than 550 V-J features to 10 to 15, which were used in a naive Bayes classifier (R e1071). TCRdb reran the public reads through fastp at Q25 and MiXCR, keeping productive beta chains. Rows merge per CDR3 protein into single entries with the most common DNA and genes. The V and J calls come from TCRdb's annotation, not from the publication. Here the sample has roughly 350,000 distinct CDR3 sequences; about 14% occur a single time. Of the sample, less than 20% is held by the ten largest clones.

Points the paper makes about the study in general: In validation, the model predicted progression to ophthalmopathy a median of around six months before onset, with roughly 70% sensitivity and 72.22% specificity. A model built on a 13 V-J signature distinguished ophthalmopathy from stable hyperthyroidism, reaching approximately 89% sensitivity and 81.08% specificity in cross-validation and 80%/75% in testing. Sample size was not statistically predetermined, and investigators were not blinded to group allocation. Most expanded thyroid clonotypes (frequency above 0.001) were also found in blood, which suggests that blood repertoires may mirror thyroid immune responses.

Relative to germline, V is missing 5 bases and J is missing 6 bases, with 10 bases of the junction outside any gene match. Measured from the cysteine to the phenylalanine, the CDR3 is 15 residues long. Just the 45-base CDR3 DNA is kept, in frame starting at base 1. This clonotype was counted many times. The antigen it binds to is not known. The record has no base qualities; no much larger clone is one base away. Sequencing input: blood. The clonotype was recovered from a woman in her 30s with Graves' ophthalmopathy. The rearranged chain carries TRBV12-3 or TRBV12-4 and TRBJ1-5, and 7 junction bases match TRBD1. For the CDR3, the sequence is CASSTGQVGGQPQHF. The bases read TGTGCCAGCAGTACCGGACAGGTTGGTGGTCAGCCCCAGCATTTT.